This entry features one T cell receptor beta chain sequence. The entry originates in a study of T cell repertoires in aging, cancer and after chemotherapy. Multiplex touch-down PCR with TRB-A/B primers amplified rearranged V-D-J TRB sequences. MiXCR, applied by TCRdb to the multiplex PCR reads, yields one record per CDR3 protein. The top ten clones hold roughly 5.6% of a sample with 10,000 to 15,000 distinct CDR3 sequences, about 20% of them seen once. The template was genomic DNA from peripheral blood, not RNA. This CDR3 spans 17 amino acids. Germline values: CDR1 MNHEY, CDR2 SVGAGI. Losses at the gene ends were 0 bases for V and 4 bases for J; bases not matched to a gene: 9.

Sequenced sample: blood. The V gene is TRBV6-5, the J gene TRBJ1-1; 9 bases are a match to TRBD1. The receptor was derived from a human donor in good health. CDR3 sequence reads: CASSYSPDGQGPTEAFF. As DNA, the CDR3 is TGTGCCAGCAGTTACTCCCCGGACGGACAGGGGCCCACTGAAGCTTTCTTT.